These 13 T cell receptor beta chains share one sample of origin, sequenced in a study of cytomegalovirus exposure and HLA in healthy donors. Use of 60 Vbeta and 13 Jbeta primers characterized the PCR. Sequencing was performed with immunoSEQ multiplex PCR; in TCRdb, only in-frame clones are kept and a portion is missing. Of about 160,000 clones listed, 86% are singletons. The sequencing sample was made of PBMCs. All receptors derive from a woman under 30 in good health and CMV-seronegative.

Written as DNA, the CDR3 is TGTGCCAGCAGCTTTGGGGGGGCCGCCGATTACAATGAGCAGTTCTTC. It yields the protein CASSFGGAADYNEQFF. V usage is TRBV5-4 and J usage is TRBJ2-1; a possible D gene is TRBD2 (7 bases). The CDR3 totals 16 residues. Germline V gene data show CDR1 as SGHNT and CDR2 as YYREEE (reference sequence). V lost 2 bases to trimming and J lost 4 bases, with 16 bases between them.

The chain combines TRBV27 with TRBJ2-3; 15 bases are a match to TRBD2. Looked up from germline, CDR1 is MNHEY and CDR2 is SMNVEV (reference sequence). V lost 5 bases and J lost 4; bases outside the gene matches: 7. The CDR3 has 17 amino acids. The CDR3 region has the DNA TGTGCCAGCAGTCCACGGACTAGCGGGGGGGCATCAGATACGCAGTATTTT. This encodes CASSPRTSGGASDTQYF.

The chain has TRBV30 and TRBJ1-5, with D perhaps TRBD1 (6 bases). The CDR3 covers 17 residues. Trimming shortened V by 4 bases and J by 2 bases, and 21 bases separated the two germline ends. Germline V gene lookup returns CDR1 GTSNPN and CDR2 SVGIG (reference sequence). The CDR3 reads CAWTPPPGAGGNQPQHF. The DNA for the CDR3 is TGTGCCTGGACCCCACCTCCAGGGGCAGGAGGCAATCAGCCCCAGCATTTT.

V usage is TRBV9 and J usage is TRBJ1-1; no firm D call. CDR1 is SGDLS and CDR2 is YYNGEE in the germline V gene. Trimming removed 4 bases at V and 1 base at J, with 14 bases between. The CDR3 extends over 15 amino acids. CDR3 amino acids: CASSTRGVGNTEAFF. In DNA form, the CDR3 reads TGTGCCAGCAGCACCCGCGGGGTGGGGAACACTGAAGCTTTCTTT.

The chain uses TRBV9 and TRBJ1-2, with D hard to call. The CDR3 has 14 residues. Germline CDR1 reads SGDLS; CDR2 reads YYNGEE. Trimming took 2 bases from V and 0 from J, leaving 8 bases between them. The CDR3 sequence is CASSVSTPNYGYTF. CDR3 DNA sequence: TGTGCCAGCAGCGTGAGTACCCCTAACTATGGCTACACCTTC.

The genes are TRBV5-1 and TRBJ2-2; D ambiguous. The V gene lost 4 bases and the J gene lost 5 bases, with 9 bases spanning the gap. Germline assignment: CDR1 SGHRS and CDR2 YFSETQ. The CDR3 is made up of 13 amino acids. CDR3 nucleotide sequence: TGCGCCAGCAGCCAGGAACGTACCGGGGAGCTGTTTTTT. It specifies CASSQERTGELFF.

The chain carries TRBV7-9 and TRBJ2-1, with 9 bases that match TRBD2. V was clipped by 5 bases and J by 6 bases; unmatched bases: 11. This CDR3 comprises 16 residues. Germline loops: CDR1 SEHNR, CDR2 FQNEAQ (reference sequence). CDR3 in DNA: TGTGCCAGCAGCCCTGAGGCGGGAGGGCCTCTCAATGAGCAGTTCTTC. It specifies CASSPEAGGPLNEQFF.

The chain has TRBV19 and TRBJ2-7, with 9 bases fitting TRBD2. The V and J ends lost 7 bases and 3 bases, in that order; junction bases with no gene match: 16. CDR1 is LNHDA and CDR2 is SQIVND in the germline V gene (reference sequence). This CDR3 region has 17 residues. The CDR3 here is CASTPTFSGGNDYEQYF. CDR3 coding DNA: TGTGCCAGTACCCCTACCTTTAGCGGGGGAAATGACTACGAGCAGTACTTC.

V usage is TRBV7-9 and J usage is TRBJ1-5; perhaps TRBD1 as D (5 bases). Per the germline V gene, CDR1 is SEHNR and CDR2 is FQNEAQ (reference sequence). This CDR3 is built from 14 residues. Trimming cost V 2 bases and J 3 bases, with 8 bases left between them. As DNA, the CDR3 is TGTGCCAGCAGCTTATGGGGGGACAATCAGCCCCAGCATTTT. It translates to CASSLWGDNQPQHF.

The CDR3 here is CASRLEQGNEQFF. The CDR3 DNA is TGTGCAAGTCGCTTAGAACAGGGCAATGAGCAGTTCTTC. The chain joins TRBV12-2 to TRBJ2-1; no check of the table's D call, TRBD1, against the DNA was made. TRBV12-2 is shown as a pseudogene. There are 13 residues in the CDR3.

V gene TRBV6-5 combines with J gene TRBJ2-3; D possibly corresponds to TRBD2 (5 bases). CDR3 length: 12 amino acids. Looked up from germline, CDR1 is MNHEY and CDR2 is SVGAGI. The germline V and J ends were trimmed by 6 bases and 3 bases, with 7 bases remaining between them. CDR3 loop: CASSGETDTQYF. CDR3 in DNA: TGTGCCAGCAGCGGGGAGACAGATACGCAGTATTTT.

The chain recombines TRBV5-1 with TRBJ2-7; the D gene is possibly TRBD2 (5 bases). Germline CDR1 SGHRS, CDR2 YFSETQ. CDR3 length: 12 residues. Trimming shortened V by 4 bases and J by 7 bases, and 12 bases separated the two germline ends. The CDR3 sequence is CASSLRGREQYF. The CDR3, as DNA: TGCGCCAGCAGCCTCCGAGGGCGTGAGCAGTACTTC.

This chain connects TRBV27 to TRBJ1-2; 8 bases are a match to TRBD1. The germline V gene encodes CDR1 MNHEY and CDR2 SMNVEV (reference sequence). V shed 5 bases and J 4 bases; nucleotides not matched to a gene: 9. The CDR3 contains 15 residues. CDR3 loop: CASSPRDRPVYGYTF. The CDR3 coding sequence is TGTGCCAGCAGTCCCCGGGACAGGCCCGTCTATGGCTACACCTTC.